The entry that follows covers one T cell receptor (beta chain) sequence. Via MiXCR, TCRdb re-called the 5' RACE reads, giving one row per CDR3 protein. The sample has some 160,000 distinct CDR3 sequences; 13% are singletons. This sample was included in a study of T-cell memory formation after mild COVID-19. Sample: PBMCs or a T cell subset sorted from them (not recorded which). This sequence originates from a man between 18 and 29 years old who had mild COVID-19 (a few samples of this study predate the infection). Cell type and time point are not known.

CDR3: CASSQDPYTNTGELFF. DNA for the CDR3: TGTGCCAGCAGCCAAGATCCCTACACGAACACCGGGGAGCTGTTTTTT. The chain joins TRBV14 to TRBJ2-2; D call uncertain. CDR1 SGHDN and CDR2 FVKESK come from the germline V gene. V lost 0 bases and J lost 0, with 8 bases in between. The CDR3 spans 16 residues.